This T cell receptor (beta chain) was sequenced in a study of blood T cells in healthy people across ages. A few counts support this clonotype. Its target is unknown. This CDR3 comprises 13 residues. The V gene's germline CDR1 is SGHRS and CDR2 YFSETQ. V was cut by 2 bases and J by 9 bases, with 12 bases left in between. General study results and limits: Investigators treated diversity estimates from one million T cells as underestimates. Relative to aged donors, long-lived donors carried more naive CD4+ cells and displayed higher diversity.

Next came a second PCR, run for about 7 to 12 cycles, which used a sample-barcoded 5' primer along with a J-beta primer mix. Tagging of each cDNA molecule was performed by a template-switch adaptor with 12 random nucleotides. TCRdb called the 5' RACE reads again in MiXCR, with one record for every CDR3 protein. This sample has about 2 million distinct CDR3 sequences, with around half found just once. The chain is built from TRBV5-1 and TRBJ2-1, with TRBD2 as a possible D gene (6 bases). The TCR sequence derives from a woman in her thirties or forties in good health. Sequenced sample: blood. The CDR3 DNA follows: TGCGCCAGCAGCTTCGATGCGGGGAGTGAGCAGTTCTTC. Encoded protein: CASSFDAGSEQFF.